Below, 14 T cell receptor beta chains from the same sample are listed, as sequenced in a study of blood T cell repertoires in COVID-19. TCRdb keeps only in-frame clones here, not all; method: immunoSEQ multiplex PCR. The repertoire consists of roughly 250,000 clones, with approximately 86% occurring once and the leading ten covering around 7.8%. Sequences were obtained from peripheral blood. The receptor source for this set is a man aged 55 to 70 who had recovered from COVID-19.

CDR3 protein: CASSQTTSSVQYV. The CDR3 DNA sequence: TGTGCCAGCAGCCAAACCACTAGCTCTGTGCAGTACGTC. The rearrangement uses TRBV3-1 (or the pseudogene TRBV3-2) and TRBJ2-7; weak D call: TRBD2 (6 bases). V dropped 2 bases and J dropped 9 bases, with 14 bases sitting between them. This CDR3 comprises 13 residues. Germline values: CDR1 LGHDT, CDR2 YNNKEL (reference sequence).

The CDR3 loop reads CASSLAGTGTEQFF. The CDR3 region has the DNA TGCGCCAGCAGCTTGGCCGGGACAGGGACTGAGCAGTTCTTC. The J gene is TRBJ2-1, the V gene TRBV5-1, with 9 bases aligning to TRBD1. Per germline, CDR1 SGHRS and CDR2 YFSETQ. V lost 0 bases and J lost 9; bases outside the gene matches: 4. The CDR3 is made up of 14 amino acids.

The CDR3 reads CASSLDTGGGQPQHF. The CDR3 coding sequence is TGCGCCAGCAGCTTGGACACAGGGGGAGGGCAGCCCCAGCATTTT. The chain uses TRBV5-1 and TRBJ1-5; TRBD1 matches 8 bases. Looked up from germline, CDR1 is SGHRS and CDR2 is YFSETQ. V shed 0 bases and J 7 bases; nucleotides not matched to a gene: 6. CDR3 length: 15 residues.

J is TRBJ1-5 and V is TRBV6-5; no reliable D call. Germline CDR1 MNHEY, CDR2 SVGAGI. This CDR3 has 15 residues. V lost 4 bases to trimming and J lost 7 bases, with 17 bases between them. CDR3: CASSLLRTSRQPQHF. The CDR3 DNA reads TGTGCCAGCAGTTTGCTCCGTACTTCTCGACAGCCCCAGCATTTT.

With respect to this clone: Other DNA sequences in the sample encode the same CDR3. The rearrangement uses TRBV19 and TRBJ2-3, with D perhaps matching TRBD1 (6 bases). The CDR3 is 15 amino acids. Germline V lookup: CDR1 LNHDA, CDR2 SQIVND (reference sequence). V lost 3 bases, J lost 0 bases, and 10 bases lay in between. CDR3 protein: CASSMGATSTDTQYF. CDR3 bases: TGTGCCAGTAGTATGGGGGCCACTAGCACAGATACGCAGTATTTT. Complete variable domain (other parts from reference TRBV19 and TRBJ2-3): DGGITQSPKYLFRKEGQNVTLSCEQNLNHDAMYWYRQDPGQGLRLIYYSQIVNDFQKGDIAEGYSVSREKKESFPLTVTSAQKNPTAFYLCASSMGATSTDTQYFGPGTRLTVL.

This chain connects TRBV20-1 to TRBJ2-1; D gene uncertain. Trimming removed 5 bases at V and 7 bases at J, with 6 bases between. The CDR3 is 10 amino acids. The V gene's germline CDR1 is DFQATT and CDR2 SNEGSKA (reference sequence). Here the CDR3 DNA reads TGCAGTGCTCCCCTGAATGAGCAGTTCTTC. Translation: CSAPLNEQFF.

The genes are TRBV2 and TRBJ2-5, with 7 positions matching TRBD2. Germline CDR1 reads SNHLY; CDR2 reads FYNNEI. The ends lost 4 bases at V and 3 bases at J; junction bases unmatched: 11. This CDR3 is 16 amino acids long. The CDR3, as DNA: TGTGCCAGCAGTGCCAGACTCCTGCGGGAGAAAGAGACCCAGTACTTC. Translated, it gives CASSARLLREKETQYF. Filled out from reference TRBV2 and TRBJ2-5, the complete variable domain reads EPEVTQTPSHQVTQMGQEVILRCVPISNHLYFYWYRQILGQKVEFLVSFYNNEISEKSEIFDDQFSVERPDGSNFTLKIRSTKLEDSAMYFCASSARLLREKETQYFGPGTRLLVL.

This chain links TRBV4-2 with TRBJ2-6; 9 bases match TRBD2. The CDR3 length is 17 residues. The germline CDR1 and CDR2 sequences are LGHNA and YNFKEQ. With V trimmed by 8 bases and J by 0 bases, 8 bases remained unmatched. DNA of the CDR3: TGTGCCAGCGGGCCGGGACTAGCCCACTCTGGGGCCAACGTCCTGACTTTC. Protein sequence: CASGPGLAHSGANVLTF.

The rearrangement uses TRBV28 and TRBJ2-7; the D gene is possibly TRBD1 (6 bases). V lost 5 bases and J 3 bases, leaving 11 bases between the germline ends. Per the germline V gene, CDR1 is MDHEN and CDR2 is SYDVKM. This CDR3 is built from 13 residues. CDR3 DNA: TGTGCCAGCAGTCCCCAACAGGGCTACGAGCAGTACTTC. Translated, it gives CASSPQQGYEQYF.

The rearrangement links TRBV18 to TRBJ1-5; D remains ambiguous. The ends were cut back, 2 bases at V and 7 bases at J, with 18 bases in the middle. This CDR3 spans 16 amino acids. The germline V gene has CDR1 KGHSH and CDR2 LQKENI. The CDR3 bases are TGTGCCAGCTCACCATCCGACTATTATTCGCCACAGCCCCAGCATTTT. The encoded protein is CASSPSDYYSPQPQHF.

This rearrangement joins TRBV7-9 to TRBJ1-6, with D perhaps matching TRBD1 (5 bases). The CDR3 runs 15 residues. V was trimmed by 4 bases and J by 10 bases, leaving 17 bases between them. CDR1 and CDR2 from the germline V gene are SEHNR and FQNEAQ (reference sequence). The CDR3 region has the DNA TGTGCCAGCAGCTATGCGGCAGGGAACGAGTCACCCCTCCACTTT. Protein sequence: CASSYAAGNESPLHF.

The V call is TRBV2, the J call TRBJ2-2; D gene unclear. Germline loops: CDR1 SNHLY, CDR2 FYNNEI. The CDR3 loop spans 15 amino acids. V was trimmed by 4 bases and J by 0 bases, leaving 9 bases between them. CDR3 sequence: CASSVSVANTGELFF. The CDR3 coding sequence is TGTGCCAGCAGTGTATCGGTCGCGAACACCGGGGAGCTGTTTTTT. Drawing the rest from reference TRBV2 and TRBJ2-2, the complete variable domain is EPEVTQTPSHQVTQMGQEVILRCVPISNHLYFYWYRQILGQKVEFLVSFYNNEISEKSEIFDDQFSVERPDGSNFTLKIRSTKLEDSAMYFCASSVSVANTGELFFGEGSRLTVL.

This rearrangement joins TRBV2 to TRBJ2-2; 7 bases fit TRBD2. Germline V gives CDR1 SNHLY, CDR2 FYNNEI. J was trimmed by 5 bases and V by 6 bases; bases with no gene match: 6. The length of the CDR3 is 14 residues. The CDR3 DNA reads TGTGCCAGCAGAGCACTAGCGCAGACCGGGGAGCTGTTTTTT. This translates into CASRALAQTGELFF.

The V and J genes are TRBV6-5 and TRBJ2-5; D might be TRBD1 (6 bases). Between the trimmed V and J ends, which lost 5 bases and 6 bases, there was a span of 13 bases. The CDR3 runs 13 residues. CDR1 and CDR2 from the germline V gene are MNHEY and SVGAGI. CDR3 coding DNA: TGTGCCAGCAGTCGGACAGTCGGACAGACCCAGTACTTC. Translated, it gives CASSRTVGQTQYF.